One sample yielded the 3 T cell receptor beta chains listed below, sequenced in a study of radiation and T cells in renal cell carcinoma. Time point: blood 2 weeks post-SBRT. Treatment of the sample: 15 Gy SBRT to primary tumor, nephrectomy 4 weeks later. Measured with immunoSEQ multiplex PCR; TCRdb has only the in-frame clones, and not every one. Among roughly 78,000 clones, about 81% were seen once, and the ten largest hold approximately 5%. The sequencing used blood, collected from a patient whose treatment included radiotherapy and nephrectomy. Receptors originate from a man aged 60 to 69 with renal cell carcinoma.

This clone came up a few times. The gene calls are TRBV12-2 and TRBJ1-3. TRBV12-2 has pseudogene status. This CDR3 is built from 14 residues. The CDR3 DNA reads TGTGCAAGTCGCTTAGGGGTATGTGGAAACACCATATATTTT. Translation gives CASRLGVCGNTIYF.

V usage is TRBV30 and J usage is TRBJ1-4; no reliable D call. CDR1 is GTSNPN, CDR2 SVGIG, per germline (reference sequence). Trimming pared 5 bases from V and 6 bases from J, leaving 13 bases between. This CDR3 is 13 amino acids long. CDR3 amino acids: CAWQGGLYEKLFF. CDR3 in DNA: TGTGCCTGGCAAGGCGGCTTATATGAAAAACTGTTTTTT.

This chain uses TRBV18 with TRBJ1-5; D perhaps matches TRBD1 (5 bases). The CDR3 sequence is 14 residues long. The germline gives CDR1 KGHSH, CDR2 LQKENI. Trimming took off 2 bases at V and 6 bases at J, with 11 bases between the two ends. Written as DNA, the CDR3 is TGTGCCAGCTCACCAGGGCAGGGATCTCAGCCCCAGCATTTT. It codes for CASSPGQGSQPQHF.